These 13 T cell receptor beta chains originate from one sample sequenced in a study of shared clonotypes between healthy human individuals. Cells designated naive CD8 were CD45RO-negative and were positively selected for CCR7, with terminally differentiated effector memory CD45RA+ cells excluded. TCRdb's table, derived via immunoSEQ multiplex PCR, lists solely in-frame clones and lacks some. Here the sample spans around 550,000 clones, 85% to 95% being singletons. The sequencing sample was made of naive CD8+ T cells sorted from blood. The receptor source for this set is a woman in her twenties or thirties in good health.

This rearrangement joins TRBV6-4 to TRBJ1-5; D not resolved. The CDR3 spans 13 residues. Trimming took off 7 bases at V and 9 bases at J, with 16 bases between the two ends. The germline V gene has CDR1 MRHNA and CDR2 SNTAGT. CDR3: CASTKLGRLPQHF. Here the CDR3 DNA reads TGTGCCAGCACTAAACTAGGACGCTTGCCCCAGCATTTT.

The V call is TRBV30, the J call TRBJ1-3; D gene uncertain. The germline V and J ends were trimmed by 5 bases and 0 bases, with 11 bases remaining between them. This CDR3 is 14 amino acids long. The germline V gene has CDR1 GTSNPN and CDR2 SVGIG (reference sequence). The chain's CDR3 is CAWRARTSGNTIYF. CDR3 DNA sequence: TGTGCCTGGCGGGCACGTACCTCTGGAAACACCATATATTTT.

The V gene is TRBV27, the J gene TRBJ2-2, with 9 bases identical to TRBD1. Germline assignment: CDR1 MNHEY and CDR2 SMNVEV (reference sequence). The trim removed 5 bases at V and 5 bases at J, leaving 9 bases unmatched. The CDR3 consists of 16 residues. Here the CDR3 reads CASSITGTGRTGELFF. Written as DNA, the CDR3 is TGTGCCAGCAGTATTACCGGGACAGGGAGAACCGGGGAGCTGTTTTTT.

This clone was observed a single time. The chain links TRBV27 to TRBJ2-6; perhaps TRBD2 as D (6 bases). Germline CDR1 MNHEY, CDR2 SMNVEV (reference sequence). V was trimmed by 10 bases and J by 4 bases, leaving 11 bases between them. The CDR3 sequence is 13 residues long. The CDR3 loop reads CATGDGGANVLTF. CDR3 coding DNA: TGTGCCACGGGGGACGGGGGGGCCAACGTCCTGACTTTC.

The CDR3 loop is CASSLGTSNQPQHF. The DNA for the CDR3 is TGTGCCAGCAGCTTGGGTACGTCAAATCAGCCCCAGCATTTT. V is TRBV7-8 and J is TRBJ1-5, with D unresolved. This CDR3 spans 14 amino acids. Germline lookup yields CDR1 SGHVS and CDR2 FQNEAQ. Between the trimmed V and J ends, which lost 3 bases and 4 bases, there was a span of 10 bases. Full variable domain (rest looked up from reference TRBV7-8 and TRBJ1-5): GAGVSQSPRYKVAKRGQDVALRCDPISGHVSLFWYQQALGQGPEFLTYFQNEAQLDKSGLPSDRFFAERPEGSVSTLKIQRTQQEDSAVYLCASSLGTSNQPQHFGDGTRLSIL.

The V and J genes are TRBV15 and TRBJ1-2, with TRBD1 matching 7 bases. This CDR3 has 14 residues. V dropped 3 bases and J dropped 3; count of bases not matched to a gene: 4. Germline lookup yields CDR1 LNHNV and CDR2 YYDKDF (reference sequence). The CDR3 region has the DNA TGTGCCACCAGCAGTACAGGGGCTGACTATGGCTACACCTTC. This codes for CATSSTGADYGYTF.

The chain couples TRBV18 to TRBJ1-5; tentative D call: TRBD1 (5 bases). The CDR3 runs 14 residues. Germline V gene lookup returns CDR1 KGHSH and CDR2 LQKENI. V gave up 1 base and J gave up 4 bases, with 8 bases separating them. The CDR3 protein is CASSPRSGNQPQHF. The CDR3 region has the DNA TGTGCCAGCTCACCACGTTCAGGGAATCAGCCCCAGCATTTT.

The rearrangement uses TRBV7-9 and TRBJ2-2, with no clear D. This CDR3 has 15 residues. CDR1 is SEHNR and CDR2 is FQNEAQ in the germline V gene (reference sequence). V was clipped by 5 bases and J by 7 bases, with 17 bases between them. CDR3 residues: CASSPPIGGSGELFF. Written as DNA, the CDR3 is TGTGCCAGCAGCCCCCCGATAGGTGGTAGCGGGGAGCTGTTTTTT.

This clone occurred once. The genes are TRBV27 and TRBJ2-7; 8 bases match TRBD2. Germline CDR1 is MNHEY and CDR2 is SMNVEV (reference sequence). With 3 bases clipped from V and 6 bases from J, the junction kept 7 bases outside the gene matches. The CDR3 totals 14 residues. CDR3 sequence (DNA): TGTGCCAGCAGTTTTGGGACTAGTTCCGCCGAGCAGTACTTC. Amino acid sequence: CASSFGTSSAEQYF.

This clone was counted once. This chain uses TRBV7-8 with TRBJ1-4, with D possibly matching TRBD1 (6 bases). This CDR3 is 15 amino acids long. Trimming pared 5 bases from V and 5 bases from J, leaving 15 bases between. In germline, CDR1 is SGHVS, CDR2 FQNEAQ. The CDR3 nucleotides read TGTGCCAGCAGCGGCCCAGGGGTCCCGAATGAAAAACTGTTTTTT. Amino acids: CASSGPGVPNEKLFF.

The J gene is TRBJ2-1, the V gene TRBV28; tentatively, D is TRBD1 or TRBD2 (6 bases each). The CDR3 runs to 11 residues. V dropped 6 bases and J dropped 7 bases, with 7 bases sitting between them. CDR1 and CDR2 from the germline V gene are MDHEN and SYDVKM. The CDR3, as DNA: TGTGCCAGCAGAGGGGGGAATGAGCAGTTCTTC. It is translated as CASRGGNEQFF.

The chain joins TRBV7-6 to TRBJ2-5; D is ambiguous. The J call is in doubt because the DNA end fits TRBJ2-7 better. CDR3 size: 13 residues. Germline V gene lookup returns CDR1 SGHVS and CDR2 FNYEAQ. Here the CDR3 DNA reads TGTGCCAGCAGCTTCTCCCCCCGTGACGAGCAGTACTTC. As protein: CASSFSPRDEQYF.

This chain links TRBV7-9 with TRBJ2-7; D perhaps matches TRBD2 (5 bases). The germline V and J ends were trimmed by 6 bases and 7 bases, with 19 bases remaining between them. This CDR3 has 14 amino acids. Per the germline V gene, CDR1 is SEHNR and CDR2 is FQNEAQ (reference sequence). The DNA for the CDR3 is TGTGCCAGCAGACAGAGTCGGGGAGTCAGGGAGCAGTACTTC. Protein sequence: CASRQSRGVREQYF.